This TCR beta chain was captured by sequencing in a study of cytomegalovirus exposure and HLA in healthy donors. Germline V gene lookup returns CDR1 LNHDA and CDR2 SQIVND (reference sequence). CDR3 size: 16 residues. The trim removed 8 bases at V and 6 bases at J, leaving 15 bases unmatched. The PCR contained 60 Vbeta and 13 Jbeta primers. Generated by immunoSEQ multiplex PCR, the TCRdb table keeps only in-frame clones and is missing some. The sample features 85,000 to 110,000 clones, with about 3% in its top ten. Study results and caveats: The study reported that TCR beta sequences accurately predicted HLA-A and HLA-B alleles in most subjects. TCR beta V segments were, for the most part, productive about 90% or about 30% of the time in an earlier analysis. Excluded were some V segments that proved indistinguishable, including TRBV6-2 and TRBV6-3.

On this clone: Its antigen is undetermined.

The specimen was PBMCs. This clonotype originated in a man in his forties in good health and CMV-seronegative. This sequence joins TRBV19 and TRBJ1-2; 10 bases match TRBD1. CDR3 protein: CASFNLWTGGSDGYTF. The DNA of the CDR3 is TGTGCCAGTTTCAACCTATGGACAGGGGGTTCGGATGGCTACACCTTC.